Listed below are T cell receptor beta chains from one sample, sequenced in a study of cytomegalovirus exposure and HLA in healthy donors. The method was immunoSEQ multiplex PCR; TCRdb's version includes in-frame clones alone and lacks a portion of them. The profile covers 42,000 or so clones, with 50% appearing a single time and 9% to 14% taken by the ten largest. The sequenced sample was PBMCs. All receptors come from a human donor in good health. Both conserved end residues are part of each CDR3. The order of the fields is CDR3 protein, CDR3 DNA, D gene, J gene, clone size, CDR3 length, V gene. A D gene is named only where the DNA matches it firmly. Not every row has a clone size; where given, it reads once, few, many or a size class.

CASIPPPQGQGNYGYTF,TGTGCCAGCATACCCCCCCCACAGGGACAGGGTAACTATGGCTACACCTTC,TRBD1,TRBJ1-2,.,17,TRBV6-4
CASSPSQTYEQYF,TGTGCCAGCAGCCCTAGCCAAACCTACGAGCAGTACTTC,.,TRBJ2-7,.,13,TRBV7-6
CASRSTGGTGELFF,TGTGCCAGCAGATCTACCGGGGGCACCGGGGAGCTGTTTTTT,.,TRBJ2-2,.,14,TRBV7-2
CASSWESLAGSYNEQFF,TGCGCCAGCAGCTGGGAGTCTCTAGCGGGCTCCTACAATGAGCAGTTCTTC,TRBD2,TRBJ2-1,.,17,TRBV5-1
CASSKPGLAGNTGELFF,TGTGCCAGTAGTAAGCCGGGACTAGCGGGGAACACCGGGGAGCTGTTTTTT,TRBD2,TRBJ2-2,.,17,TRBV19
CASSLDGGAAETQYF,TGTGCCAGCAGCTTAGATGGGGGGGCGGCTGAGACCCAGTACTTC,.,TRBJ2-5,.,15,TRBV7-8
CASSLVIGVQPQHF,TGTGCCAGCAGTTTAGTGATAGGGGTTCAGCCCCAGCATTTT,.,TRBJ1-5,.,14,TRBV28
CASSRWGGEVPYEQYF,TGTGCCAGCAGTAGATGGGGGGGGGAGGTTCCCTACGAGCAGTACTTC,TRBD2,TRBJ2-7,.,16,TRBV7-8
CASSLPARNYNEQFF,TGTGCCAGCAGCTTACCCGCTAGAAACTACAATGAGCAGTTCTTC,.,TRBJ2-1,few,15,TRBV7-9
CASTTSSGTGIGYTF,TGCGCCAGCACAACCTCTTCCGGGACAGGGATTGGCTACACCTTC,TRBD1,TRBJ1-2,.,15,TRBV5-1
CASSVYPSGQETQYF,TGTGCCAGCAGCGTATATCCTAGCGGCCAAGAGACCCAGTACTTC,TRBD2,TRBJ2-5,few,15,TRBV9
CASIGTSGRALYNEQFF,TGTGCCAGTATTGGGACTAGCGGGAGGGCCCTCTACAATGAGCAGTTCTTC,TRBD2,TRBJ2-1,.,17,TRBV19
CASSWTTITGELFF,TGTGCCAGCAGTTGGACTACGATCACCGGGGAGCTGTTTTTT,.,TRBJ2-2,few,14,TRBV28
CASSPEGAGAYEQYF,TGTGCCAGCAGCCCAGAAGGAGCGGGAGCCTACGAGCAGTACTTC,TRBD2,TRBJ2-7,.,15,TRBV4-2
CASSSPGQAYEQYF,TGTGCCAGCAGCTCTCCGGGACAGGCCTACGAGCAGTACTTC,TRBD1,TRBJ2-7,few,14,TRBV7-9
CASSEGREGQFF,TGTGCCAGCAGTGAAGGGAGGGAGGGGCAGTTCTTC,TRBD2,TRBJ2-1,once,12,TRBV6-1
CASTTSGGKNEQFF,TGTGCCAGCACCACTAGCGGGGGGAAAAATGAGCAGTTCTTC,TRBD2,TRBJ2-1,once,14,TRBV6-5
CASSSRQGDNTEAFF,TGTGCCAGCAGCTCACGACAGGGAGATAACACTGAAGCTTTCTTT,TRBD1,TRBJ1-1,.,15,TRBV7-8
CASSRLQGQNTEAFF,TGTGCCAGTAGTAGGTTGCAGGGCCAGAACACTGAAGCTTTCTTT,.,TRBJ1-1,few,15,TRBV19
CASSPPGQGGEQYF,TGTGCCAGCAGTCCTCCGGGACAGGGAGGCGAGCAGTACTTC,TRBD1,TRBJ2-7,few,14,TRBV28
CASSVRWRGTGGSDTQYF,TGTGCCAGCAGCGTAAGATGGAGAGGGACAGGGGGATCAGATACGCAGTATTTT,TRBD1,TRBJ2-3,.,18,TRBV9
CASSTTYRGLDEQYF,TGCGCCAGCAGCACAACCTACAGGGGACTCGACGAGCAGTACTTC,.,TRBJ2-7,few,15,TRBV5-1
CASSPNRQGRVGKNIQYF,TGTGCCAGCAGCCCAAACCGACAGGGGCGAGTGGGAAAAAACATTCAGTACTTC,TRBD1,TRBJ2-4,.,18,TRBV11-2
CASSIRDRGGTGELFF,TGTGCCAGTAGTATTCGGGACAGGGGAGGCACCGGGGAGCTGTTTTTT,TRBD1,TRBJ2-2,.,16,TRBV19
CASSRQQGSSGNTIYF,TGTGCCAGCAGCCGTCAACAGGGCTCCTCTGGAAACACCATATATTTT,.,TRBJ1-3,few,16,TRBV16
CASSQGGKALHEQYF,TGTGCCAGCAGCCAAGGCGGGAAGGCCCTCCACGAGCAGTACTTC,.,TRBJ2-7,.,15,TRBV14
CASSSGQGRGTEAFF,TGTGCCAGCAGCTCGGGACAGGGAAGGGGAACTGAAGCTTTCTTT,TRBD1,TRBJ1-1,.,15,TRBV11-3
CASAAGLSGNTIYF,TGTGCCAGCGCTGCTGGGCTCTCTGGAAACACCATATATTTT,.,TRBJ1-3,.,14,TRBV7-2
CATSDLDKLNTEAFF,TGTGCCACCAGTGATCTCGACAAATTGAACACTGAAGCTTTCTTT,.,TRBJ1-1,.,15,TRBV6-1
CASSRVGQNTGELFF,TGTGCCAGCAGCCGCGTGGGGCAGAACACCGGGGAGCTGTTTTTT,.,TRBJ2-2,.,15,TRBV6-6
CASSSDSWGNTEAFF,TGTGCCAGCAGCTCTGACAGTTGGGGGAACACTGAAGCTTTCTTT,.,TRBJ1-1,few,15,TRBV7-2
CASSLQTGGYPTDTQYF,TGTGCCAGCAGCTTACAGACAGGGGGTTACCCCACAGATACGCAGTATTTT,TRBD1,TRBJ2-3,.,17,TRBV7-6
CASSYSNSNNSPLHF,TGTGCCAGCAGTTACTCGAACAGCAATAATTCACCCCTCCACTTT,.,TRBJ1-6,.,15,TRBV6-5
CASSYSGQGTNTIYF,TGTGCCAGCAGTTACTCCGGGCAGGGGACAAACACCATATATTTT,.,TRBJ1-3,.,15,TRBV6-5
CASSLQAPNTEAFF,TGTGCCAGCAGCTTACAGGCTCCCAACACTGAAGCTTTCTTT,.,TRBJ1-1,.,14,TRBV5-4
CASSPRSDSYEQYF,TGTGCCAGCTCACCACGGAGCGACTCCTACGAGCAGTACTTC,.,TRBJ2-7,.,14,TRBV18
CASSDFRGPYEQYF,TGTGCCAGCAGTGACTTCAGGGGCCCATACGAGCAGTACTTC,.,TRBJ2-7,once,14,TRBV6-4
CASSPQGATGELFF,TGCGCCAGCAGCCCACAGGGGGCGACCGGGGAGCTGTTTTTT,TRBD1,TRBJ2-2,few,14,TRBV5-1
CASSWSGGAYEQYF,TGTGCCAGCAGCTGGAGCGGGGGGGCCTACGAGCAGTACTTC,TRBD2,TRBJ2-7,.,14,TRBV11-2
CASSETGDNSPLHF,TGTGCCAGCAGTGAGACAGGGGATAATTCACCCCTCCACTTT,TRBD1,TRBJ1-6,.,14,TRBV6-4
CASSLTGAGTEAFF,TGTGCCAGCAGCTTAACGGGGGCGGGCACTGAAGCTTTCTTT,.,TRBJ1-1,.,14,TRBV7-3
CASSQDSWLPLHF,TGCGCCAGCAGCCAAGATAGCTGGTTACCCCTCCACTTT,.,TRBJ1-6,.,13,TRBV4-3
CASSVQVNYGYTF,TGTGCCAGCAGCGTACAGGTTAACTATGGCTACACCTTC,.,TRBJ1-2,.,13,TRBV9
CATSRGGVNGELFF,TGTGCCACCAGCAGGGGGGGGGTGAACGGGGAGCTGTTTTTT,TRBD2,TRBJ2-2,few,14,TRBV15
CASSPNLLGEGSYEKLFF,TGTGCCAGCTCACCAAACCTCCTTGGGGAGGGTTCGTATGAAAAACTGTTTTTT,.,TRBJ1-4,.,18,TRBV18
CASSLTSGNEQFF,TGTGCCAGCAGCTTGACTAGCGGTAATGAGCAGTTCTTC,TRBD2,TRBJ2-1,.,13,TRBV5-4
CASSRGLDEKLFF,TGTGCCAGCAGCCGGGGGCTAGATGAAAAACTGTTTTTT,.,TRBJ1-4,few,13,TRBV14
CASSPGGGAGQPQHF,TGTGCCAGCAGCCCCGGGGGAGGGGCAGGTCAGCCCCAGCATTTT,.,TRBJ1-5,few,15,TRBV5-6
CASSWGQGQETQYF,TGTGCCAGCAGCTGGGGACAGGGGCAAGAGACCCAGTACTTC,TRBD1,TRBJ2-5,.,14,TRBV7-9
CASSSGTGGPLSNQPQHF,TGTGCCAGCAGCTCCGGGACAGGGGGCCCCCTTAGCAATCAGCCCCAGCATTTT,TRBD1,TRBJ1-5,.,18,TRBV7-2
CASLWTGRYYGYTF,TGTGCCAGCTTATGGACAGGGCGGTACTATGGCTACACCTTC,TRBD1,TRBJ1-2,once,14,TRBV6-1
CASIGGFGNTEAFF,TGTGCCAGCATTGGGGGGTTCGGGAACACTGAAGCTTTCTTT,.,TRBJ1-1,.,14,TRBV6-6
CASSLNQVNTEAFF,TGTGCCAGCAGCCTCAATCAGGTGAACACTGAAGCTTTCTTT,.,TRBJ1-1,.,14,TRBV9
CASSRGTSGAQETQYF,TGCGCCAGCAGCCGGGGGACTAGCGGGGCCCAAGAGACCCAGTACTTC,TRBD2,TRBJ2-5,.,16,TRBV4-3
CAWNRQGTGEQYF,TGTGCCTGGAATAGGCAGGGGACCGGCGAGCAGTACTTC,.,TRBJ2-7,.,13,TRBV30
CASSSRYEQYF,TGTGCCAGCAGCTCACGCTACGAGCAGTACTTC,.,TRBJ2-7,.,11,TRBV5-6
CASSQMTGVTEAFF,TGCGCCAGCAGCCAGATGACAGGGGTCACTGAAGCTTTCTTT,TRBD1,TRBJ1-1,.,14,TRBV4-3
CASSLSGDGNQPQHF,TGTGCCAGCAGTTTGTCAGGGGATGGCAATCAGCCCCAGCATTTT,.,TRBJ1-5,.,15,TRBV28
CASGRRDRPYEQYF,TGTGCCAGCGGCCGCCGGGACAGGCCCTACGAGCAGTACTTC,TRBD1,TRBJ2-7,.,14,TRBV6-6
CASSSEVTSTDTQYF,TGCGCCAGCAGCTCGGAAGTGACTAGTACAGATACGCAGTATTTT,.,TRBJ2-3,.,15,TRBV5-1